This T cell receptor beta chain was sequenced for a study of T cells after yellow fever vaccination. Overall study findings and caveats: Peaking faster, on day 5 versus 15, the secondary response was nonetheless weaker.

This CDR3 is built from 15 residues. With V trimmed by 1 base and J by 2 bases, 4 bases remained unmatched. CDR1 and CDR2 (germline): LNHNV, YYDKDF (reference sequence). Worth noting for this clonotype: What it binds is not known.

TCRdb fed the 5' RACE reads into MiXCR, producing one record per CDR3 protein. This sample has hundreds of thousands of distinct CDR3 sequences, with roughly 14% found just once. The chain is built from TRBV15 and TRBJ2-5; 7 bases map to TRBD1. The specimen comprised PBMCs, sampled on the day of the yellow fever booster vaccination. The source is a man aged 25-45 years who received the YFV17D yellow fever vaccine. The CDR3 DNA reads as TGTGCCACCAGCAGAGCGCCAGGGGGACAAGAGACCCAGTACTTC. Residues: CATSRAPGGQETQYF. Full variable domain (remainder filled in from reference TRBV15 and TRBJ2-5): DAMVIQNPRYQVTQFGKPVTLSCSQTLNHNVMYWYQQKSSQAPKLLFHYYDKDFNNEADTPDNFQSRRPNTSFCFLDIRSPGLGDTAMYLCATSRAPGGQETQYFGPGTRLLVL.